The 18 T cell receptor beta chains presented below share a single source sample, sequenced in a study of T cell changes during pregnancy in multiple sclerosis. Libraries were prepared by immunoSEQ multiplex PCR; TCRdb keeps only in-frame clonotypes and omits some of them. The sample includes under 75,000 clones, 90% to 95% of them seen just once. This sample comprised CD8+ T cells from peripheral blood mononuclear cells, obtained in the second trimester of pregnancy. The receptors derive from a female donor with multiple sclerosis, enrolled in a pregnancy study.

The rearrangement joins TRBV29-1 to TRBJ2-5; 10 nucleotides align to TRBD2. The CDR3 is 14 amino acids. J was trimmed by 1 base and V by 6 bases; bases with no gene match: 5. CDR1 is SQVTM, CDR2 ANQGSEA, per germline. This chain's CDR3 is CSVPSGSPQETQYF. CDR3 DNA: TGCAGCGTCCCTAGCGGGAGCCCCCAAGAGACCCAGTACTTC.

This chain joins TRBV5-6 and TRBJ2-7, with D possibly TRBD1 on 6 matching bases. Trimming removed 2 bases from V and 2 bases from J, with 8 bases in between. The V gene's germline CDR1 is SGHDT and CDR2 YYEEEE. The length of the CDR3 is 13 residues. CDR3 DNA sequence: TGTGCCAGCAGCTTCGGGACAACCTACGAGCAGTACTTC. Its protein is CASSFGTTYEQYF.

V usage is TRBV27 and J usage is TRBJ2-7; a possible D gene is TRBD1 (6 bases). The ends were cut back, 7 bases at V and 4 bases at J, with 17 bases in the middle. Germline assignment: CDR1 MNHEY and CDR2 SMNVEV (reference sequence). The CDR3 extends over 14 amino acids. The CDR3 DNA follows: TGTGCCAGCATGGTCGCAGGGGTGGGGTACGAGCAGTACTTC. Translated: CASMVAGVGYEQYF.

The chain links TRBV21-1 to TRBJ2-5; TRBD1, the D gene given by the table, was not confirmed from the DNA. TRBV21-1 is described as a pseudogene. The CDR3 contains 13 residues. This chain's CDR3 is CARNRVRGETQYF. CDR3 in DNA: TGTGCCAGGAACAGGGTAAGGGGAGAGACCCAGTACTTC.

The V call is TRBV5-6, the J call TRBJ2-2; 10 bases are a match to TRBD2. CDR3 length: 16 amino acids. The germline V gene encodes CDR1 SGHDT and CDR2 YYEEEE. The V and J ends lost 2 bases and 4 bases, in that order; junction bases with no gene match: 5. The CDR3 spells CASSFLSGRSTGELFF. As DNA, the CDR3 is TGTGCCAGCAGCTTTCTTAGCGGGAGGTCCACCGGGGAGCTGTTTTTT.

This rearrangement joins TRBV4-3 to TRBJ2-1; 7 positions agree with TRBD2. The CDR3 is made up of 16 amino acids. The germline V gene has CDR1 LGHNA and CDR2 YSLEER. The J segment lost 2 bases and the V segment lost 0 bases, leaving 4 bases of the junction unmatched. Here the CDR3 reads CASSQEVGGAYNEQFF. The CDR3 coding sequence is TGCGCCAGCAGCCAAGAAGTGGGAGGGGCCTACAATGAGCAGTTCTTC.

This clone has a single count. This rearrangement joins TRBV4-1 to TRBJ1-2; possibly TRBD1 for D (5 bases). The germline V gene has CDR1 MGHRA and CDR2 YSYEKL. V was cut by 0 bases and J by 7 bases, with 12 bases left in between. The CDR3 is made up of 14 amino acids. The CDR3 nucleotides read TGCGCCAGCAGCCAAGAGGGGGGGTACGGTGGCTACACCTTC. Protein sequence: CASSQEGGYGGYTF.

The chain is built from TRBV28 and TRBJ2-2; TRBD1 aligns across 8 bases. Trimming cost V 8 bases and J 5 bases; bases outside gene matches: 7. The CDR3 totals 14 residues. In germline, CDR1 is MDHEN, CDR2 SYDVKM. CDR3 in amino acids: CASGVTGVTGELFF. CDR3 bases: TGTGCCAGCGGTGTGACAGGGGTTACCGGGGAGCTGTTTTTT.

This clone was counted once. The V call is TRBV7-3, the J call TRBJ2-3; 8 bases are a match to TRBD1. The junction had 6 bases not matched to a gene; V was cut back by 5 bases and J by 2 bases. In germline, CDR1 is SGHTA, CDR2 FQGTGA. The CDR3 covers 15 residues. CDR3 loop: CASSATGGYTDTQYF. The CDR3 nucleotides read TGTGCCAGCAGCGCTACAGGGGGGTACACAGATACGCAGTATTTT.

The chain has TRBV19 and TRBJ2-1, with TRBD1 identical over 9 bases. The germline V gene encodes CDR1 LNHDA and CDR2 SQIVND (reference sequence). This CDR3 region has 13 residues. Unmatched junction bases numbered 5, after V lost 8 bases and J lost 6 bases. The CDR3 DNA reads as TGTGCCAGTGGACAGGGGCTAATCAATGAGCAGTTCTTC. It codes for CASGQGLINEQFF.

There are a few counts of this clone. V usage is TRBV19 and J usage is TRBJ1-1; 7 nucleotides agree with TRBD1. The CDR3 runs to 13 residues. The germline V gene encodes CDR1 LNHDA and CDR2 SQIVND (reference sequence). V lost 5 bases, J lost 5 bases, and 5 bases stayed unmatched. CDR3 in DNA: TGTGCCAGTAGTCCACAGGGGAGAACTGAAGCTTTCTTT. Translation: CASSPQGRTEAFF.

V and J are TRBV27 and TRBJ2-7, with a possible D match to TRBD1 (5 bases). Germline V gives CDR1 MNHEY, CDR2 SMNVEV (reference sequence). Between the trimmed V and J ends, which lost 5 bases and 4 bases, there was a span of 15 bases. The CDR3 has 14 residues. CDR3 bases: TGTGCCAGCAGTCAACAGGCGGTAGGTTACGAGCAGTACTTC. Amino acid sequence: CASSQQAVGYEQYF.

The chain combines TRBV4-1 with TRBJ2-2; TRBD1 is a possible D gene (5 bases). V lost 0 bases, J lost 3 bases, and 8 bases lay in between. The V gene's germline CDR1 is MGHRA and CDR2 YSYEKL. The CDR3 runs 15 residues. The CDR3 nucleotides are TGCGCCAGCAGCCAAGATCCAGGGTACACCGGGGAGCTGTTTTTT. Its translation: CASSQDPGYTGELFF.

The rearrangement uses TRBV15 and TRBJ1-3, with TRBD1 matching 8 bases. Looked up from germline, CDR1 is LNHNV and CDR2 is YYDKDF (reference sequence). V shed 3 bases, J shed 2 bases, and the junction held 3 bases outside the gene matches. The CDR3 covers 15 residues. CDR3 coding DNA: TGTGCCACCAGCAGGGACAGGGTAGCTGGAAACACCATATATTTT. Amino acid sequence: CATSRDRVAGNTIYF.

V gene TRBV6-1 combines with J gene TRBJ1-2; 7 bases are a match to TRBD1. Germline assignment: CDR1 MNHNS and CDR2 SASEGT. The CDR3 contains 13 residues. V lost 7 bases and J lost 0; bases outside the gene matches: 2. The CDR3 DNA reads TGTGCCAGCATTGGGACAGCTAACTATGGCTACACCTTC. Amino acid sequence: CASIGTANYGYTF.

This clone was seen just once. The rearrangement joins TRBV5-1 to TRBJ2-7, with a tentative D call TRBD2 (5 bases). The CDR3 is 14 residues long. The V end lost 1 base, the J end lost 2 bases, and 10 bases lay between the germline ends. CDR1 is SGHRS and CDR2 is YFSETQ in the germline V gene. CDR3 sequence: CASSLLGSTYEQYF. As DNA, the CDR3 is TGCGCCAGCAGCTTGCTAGGGAGTACCTACGAGCAGTACTTC.

CDR3 coding DNA: TGTGCCAGTAGTTCGACACAGCTGAACACTGAAGCTTTCTTT. Protein product: CASSSTQLNTEAFF. The chain links TRBV19 to TRBJ1-1; D not certain. The CDR3 is 14 amino acids. With 5 bases removed from V and 0 bases from J, the gap between germline ends came to 10 bases. The germline V gene has CDR1 LNHDA and CDR2 SQIVND (reference sequence).

The V gene is TRBV28, the J gene TRBJ1-1; 8 bases align to TRBD1. The CDR3 runs 18 residues. Germline trimming cut 8 bases from V and 1 base from J; bases unmatched to any gene: 18. Per the germline V gene, CDR1 is MDHEN and CDR2 is SYDVKM. The CDR3 coding sequence is TGTGCCAGCCGTTATCCCCGGGGGACAGGAGGGGCGAACACTGAAGCTTTCTTT. Its protein product is CASRYPRGTGGANTEAFF.